This entry features one T cell receptor beta chain sequence. Its cognate antigen is unknown. This sample is part of a study of cytotoxic CD8 clonotypes in ibrutinib-treated CLL. Study-wide context: It was after a median about 11 months of treatment, range 6 to 36, that response samples were taken.

TCR beta libraries used about 2.1 micrograms of DNA from cryopreserved PBMCs. General study results and limits: Ibrutinib response saw clonality rise, and progression saw it return toward baseline.

V was clipped by 8 bases and J by 7 bases, with 12 bases between them. Germline-derived CDR1 and CDR2 are SGDLS and YYNGEE. CDR3 length equals 11 residues. Depths of 1 in 200,000 to 1 in 1 million T cells were the sequencing target. Profiling relied on immunoSEQ multiplex PCR, and the TCRdb table lists in-frame clones only, not all of them. The sample records 270,000 or so clones, more than 70% being singletons. This chain connects TRBV9 to TRBJ1-2; tentatively, D is TRBD1 (6 bases). This sequence originates from a human donor with chronic lymphocytic leukemia. The sample in question was PBMCs, obtained at disease progression, from a patient treated with ibrutinib. CDR3 bases: TGTGCCAGTGGCGGGGGGCCTGGCTACACCTTC. Protein sequence: CASGGGPGYTF.